Listed here are 25 T cell receptor beta chains from one sample, sequenced in a study of T-cell reconstitution after alpha-beta-depleted transplantation in children. Preparation of the TCRbeta library was carried out with unique molecular identifiers. TCRdb reprocessed the PCR reads via MiXCR and lists one record per CDR3 protein. The sample contains 500,000 to 750,000 distinct CDR3 sequences, roughly 30% of which appear only once. The sample here was PBMCs, taken before TCRalphabeta/CD19-depleted stem cell transplant. These receptors were collected from a boy younger than two with Wiskott-Aldrich syndrome, due to receive a stem cell transplant.

This clonotype has more than one count but fewer than ten. This chain connects TRBV20-1 to TRBJ2-7; D uncertain. Germline CDR1 is DFQATT and CDR2 is SNEGSKA (reference sequence). The CDR3 contains 12 residues. V lost 0 bases and J 4 bases, leaving 7 bases between the germline ends. The chain's CDR3 is CSARESEYEQYF. The CDR3 DNA reads as TGCAGTGCTAGAGAGTCGGAATACGAGCAGTACTTC.

The V gene is TRBV29-1, the J gene TRBJ2-1; 7 bases agree with TRBD2. With 0 bases clipped from V and 2 bases from J, the junction kept 10 bases outside the gene matches. This CDR3 spans 17 amino acids. From germline, CDR1 is SQVTM and CDR2 ANQGSEA. In nucleotides, the CDR3 is TGCAGCGTTGAAGATCAGGGAGGGAGCCTCCCCTACAATGAGCAGTTCTTC. Encoded protein: CSVEDQGGSLPYNEQFF.

The chain combines TRBV6-1 with TRBJ2-2, with D hard to call. The CDR3 has 14 residues. V lost 10 bases and J lost 6, with 18 bases in between. Germline-derived CDR1 and CDR2 are MNHNS and SASEGT. CDR3 bases: TGTGCCACCAGAGCAGGCGGCAATGCCGGGGAGCTGTTTTTT. Amino acids: CATRAGGNAGELFF.

The rearrangement uses TRBV5-1 and TRBJ2-7, with 12 nucleotides matching TRBD2. J gave up 7 bases and V 5 bases, and 13 bases lay outside the gene matches. The CDR3 spans 16 residues. Germline assignment: CDR1 SGHRS and CDR2 YFSETQ. Here the CDR3 DNA reads TGCGCCAGCAGAGATAATCTAGCGGGAGGGCCGGGAGAGCAGTACTTC. Its translation is CASRDNLAGGPGEQYF.

The J gene is TRBJ2-7, the V gene TRBV3-1; D tentatively reads TRBD1 or TRBD2 (6 bases each). Looked up from germline, CDR1 is LGHDT and CDR2 is YNNKEL (reference sequence). There are 14 residues in the CDR3. Between the trimmed V and J ends, which lost 1 base and 7 bases, there was a span of 14 bases. The DNA of the CDR3 is TGTGCCAGCAGCCAAGGATGGGGGGCTCTTGAGCAGTACTTC. It yields the protein CASSQGWGALEQYF.

The chain couples TRBV7-2 to TRBJ2-1, with D maybe TRBD2 (6 bases). V shed 3 bases and J shed 4 bases, with 13 bases lying between them. The CDR3 sequence is 15 residues long. Germline lookup yields CDR1 SGHTA and CDR2 FQGNSA. CDR3 bases: TGTGCCAGCAGCTTGAGTGTAGCGGTTTACAATGAGCAGTTCTTC. Its translation: CASSLSVAVYNEQFF.

This clonotype is a singleton in its sample. The CDR3 loop is CASSSPDRETQFF. CDR3 bases: TGCGCCAGCAGCTCCCCGGACAGGGAGACCCAGTTCTTC. This sequence joins TRBV5-1 and TRBJ2-5, with TRBD1 matching over 8 bases. With the DNA end fitting TRBJ2-1 better, the J assignment may be wrong. This CDR3 region has 13 residues. The V gene's germline CDR1 is SGHRS and CDR2 YFSETQ.

The rearrangement joins TRBV18 to TRBJ2-1; tentatively, D is TRBD2 (5 bases). V was shortened by 8 bases and J by 3 bases, with 14 bases between the two germline ends. The germline V gene has CDR1 KGHSH and CDR2 LQKENI. CDR3 length: 14 amino acids. CDR3 protein: CASTRARDYNEQFF. In DNA form, the CDR3 reads TGTGCCAGCACCCGGGCCCGGGACTACAATGAGCAGTTCTTC.

This clonotype has just a few counts. The V gene is TRBV6-5, the J gene TRBJ1-2, with D unclear. Germline lookup yields CDR1 MNHEY and CDR2 SVGAGI. This CDR3 region has 14 residues. V lost 2 bases and J 0 bases, leaving 7 bases between the germline ends. The CDR3 DNA follows: TGTGCCAGCAGTTACGGCACTACTAACTATGGCTACACCTTC. This codes for CASSYGTTNYGYTF.

The V call is TRBV5-1, the J call TRBJ2-5; the match to TRBD2 covers 9 bases. There are 18 residues in the CDR3. The V and J ends lost 4 bases and 2 bases, in that order; junction bases with no gene match: 15. The germline CDR1 and CDR2 sequences are SGHRS and YFSETQ. CDR3 protein: CASSGVAGASRIQETQYF. CDR3 DNA sequence: TGCGCCAGCAGCGGAGTAGCGGGGGCCTCTAGAATTCAAGAGACCCAGTACTTC.

The J gene is TRBJ2-1, the V gene TRBV7-2, with TRBD2 matching over 15 bases. Germline CDR1 is SGHTA and CDR2 is FQGNSA. The CDR3 contains 19 residues. V dropped 4 bases and J dropped 0; count of bases not matched to a gene: 7. The DNA of the CDR3 is TGTGCCAGCAGCTCCGGACTAGCGGGAGGGCTGAGCTCCTACAATGAGCAGTTCTTC. Translation gives CASSSGLAGGLSSYNEQFF.

This clonotype was seen a handful of times. V and J are TRBV29-1 and TRBJ2-5; D ambiguous. The CDR3 sequence is 12 residues long. V lost 7 bases and J 5 bases, leaving 14 bases between the germline ends. Germline V gene lookup returns CDR1 SQVTM and CDR2 ANQGSEA. The CDR3 loop is CSASRKIETQYF. DNA for the CDR3: TGCAGCGCGAGCCGGAAAATCGAGACCCAGTACTTC.

The V call is TRBV18, the J call TRBJ2-7; the D gene could be TRBD1 or TRBD2 (6 bases each). The CDR3 sequence is 15 residues long. Trimming left V 6 bases short and J 4 bases short, with 19 bases between. The germline CDR1 and CDR2 sequences are KGHSH and LQKENI. CDR3 region: CASSLGTQGRYEQYF. The CDR3, as DNA: TGTGCCAGCTCCCTCGGGACTCAGGGGAGGTACGAGCAGTACTTC.

In its sample, this clonotype was seen a few times. The chain employs TRBV11-1 and TRBJ2-6; 13 nucleotides match TRBD2. Germline CDR1 reads SGHAT; CDR2 reads FQDESV (reference sequence). V dropped 5 bases and J dropped 2; count of bases not matched to a gene: 6. The CDR3 covers 18 residues. CDR3 DNA sequence: TGTGCCAGCAGCCAAACTAGCGGGAGGGCCACTGGGGCCAACGTCCTGACTTTC. It translates to CASSQTSGRATGANVLTF.

The V call is TRBV4-2, the J call TRBJ1-6; possible D gene TRBD1, 5 bases. Trimming shortened V by 3 bases and J by 15 bases, and 12 bases separated the two germline ends. The CDR3 is 12 amino acids. Germline V lookup: CDR1 LGHNA, CDR2 YNFKEQ. This CDR3 reads CASSQRGHYLHF. In nucleotides, the CDR3 is TGTGCCAGCAGCCAGCGCGGACACTACCTCCACTTT.

V gene TRBV5-1 combines with J gene TRBJ2-1; D not certain. Per the germline V gene, CDR1 is SGHRS and CDR2 is YFSETQ. The CDR3 runs 15 residues. The ends were cut back, 2 bases at V and 5 bases at J, with 14 bases in the middle. CDR3 amino acids: CASSLSGSLNNEQFF. The DNA of the CDR3 is TGCGCCAGCAGCTTATCTGGGTCTCTCAACAATGAGCAGTTCTTC.

This clonotype was seen a few times. The chain employs TRBV20-1 and TRBJ2-1, with 9 bases fitting TRBD1. Per germline, CDR1 DFQATT and CDR2 SNEGSKA (reference sequence). V gave up 3 bases and J gave up 6 bases; unmatched junction bases: 6. The CDR3 runs to 14 residues. The CDR3 nucleotides read TGCAGTGCTAGGAAAGGACAGGGGAGCAATGAGCAGTTCTTC. Its protein is CSARKGQGSNEQFF.

The CDR3 region is CATSRDRGWDEQFF. CDR3 nucleotides: TGTGCCACCAGCAGAGATAGAGGGTGGGATGAGCAGTTCTTC. This sequence joins TRBV15 and TRBJ2-1, with TRBD2 as a possible D gene (5 bases). CDR1 is LNHNV, CDR2 YYDKDF, per germline (reference sequence). Trimming shortened V by 0 bases and J by 8 bases, and 11 bases separated the two germline ends. This CDR3 is 14 amino acids long. Based on the CDR3 plus reference TRBV15 and TRBJ2-1, the full variable domain is DAMVIQNPRYQVTQFGKPVTLSCSQTLNHNVMYWYQQKSSQAPKLLFHYYDKDFNNEADTPDNFQSRRPNTSFCFLDIRSPGLGDTAMYLCATSRDRGWDEQFFGPGTRLTVL.

The chain joins TRBV15 to TRBJ2-1; 9 nucleotides line up with TRBD2. The CDR3 is 15 amino acids. Germline V gene lookup returns CDR1 LNHNV and CDR2 YYDKDF (reference sequence). Trimming removed 3 bases from V and 6 bases from J; junction bases left unmatched: 6. CDR3 DNA: TGTGCCACCAGCAGGGTAGCGGGAGTGGGCAATGAGCAGTTCTTC. Translating gives CATSRVAGVGNEQFF.

This clonotype occurred a few times. The genes are TRBV5-5 and TRBJ1-2; D is unresolved. Germline CDR1 SGHKS, CDR2 YYEKEE (reference sequence). V was pared by 0 bases and J by 1 base, with 7 bases between. This CDR3 contains 14 residues. In DNA, the CDR3 is TGTGCCAGCAGCTTGGGGCCGGGTAACTATGGCTACACCTTC. It is translated as CASSLGPGNYGYTF.

This clonotype turned up a few times. V usage is TRBV18 and J usage is TRBJ1-6; unclear D gene. Germline values: CDR1 KGHSH, CDR2 LQKENI. Trimming left V 2 bases short and J 7 bases short, with 9 bases between. The CDR3 consists of 14 residues. In DNA, the CDR3 is TGTGCCAGCTCACCAACCGTCAAAAATTCACCCCTCCACTTT. Translation: CASSPTVKNSPLHF.

The genes are TRBV24-1 and TRBJ2-1; 14 bases line up with TRBD2. CDR1 is KGHDR and CDR2 is SFDVKD in the germline V gene. This CDR3 contains 17 residues. Trimming removed 3 bases from V and 8 bases from J; junction bases left unmatched: 8. For the CDR3, the DNA is TGTGCCACCAGTGATCGACTAGCGGGAGGGATTATGCATGAGCAGTTCTTC. As protein: CATSDRLAGGIMHEQFF.

The chain uses TRBV6-5 and TRBJ1-2; D is unclear. The CDR3 length is 16 residues. V was shortened by 2 bases and J by 4 bases, with 17 bases between the two germline ends. Germline V lookup: CDR1 MNHEY, CDR2 SVGAGI. The CDR3 nucleotides are TGTGCCAGCAGTTACCCGGCAGGAGCGGGCTCCTATGGCTACACCTTC. Translated, it gives CASSYPAGAGSYGYTF.

The V call is TRBV24-1, the J call TRBJ2-3; 9 bases agree with TRBD1. J lost 5 bases, V lost 4 bases, and 6 bases had no gene match. This CDR3 has 15 amino acids. Germline values: CDR1 KGHDR, CDR2 SFDVKD. The CDR3 region is CATSDPGQGQDTQYF. In DNA, the CDR3 is TGTGCCACCAGTGACCCGGGACAGGGACAAGATACGCAGTATTTT.

This chain links TRBV27 with TRBJ1-2; maybe TRBD1 (6 bases). The V end was cut by 3 bases, the J end by 7 bases, with 18 bases between. This CDR3 spans 15 amino acids. CDR1 MNHEY and CDR2 SMNVEV come from the germline V gene (reference sequence). The DNA of the CDR3 is TGTGCCAGCAGTTTTCGTCAGGGGTTTATCGGTGGCTACACCTTC. Translated: CASSFRQGFIGGYTF.